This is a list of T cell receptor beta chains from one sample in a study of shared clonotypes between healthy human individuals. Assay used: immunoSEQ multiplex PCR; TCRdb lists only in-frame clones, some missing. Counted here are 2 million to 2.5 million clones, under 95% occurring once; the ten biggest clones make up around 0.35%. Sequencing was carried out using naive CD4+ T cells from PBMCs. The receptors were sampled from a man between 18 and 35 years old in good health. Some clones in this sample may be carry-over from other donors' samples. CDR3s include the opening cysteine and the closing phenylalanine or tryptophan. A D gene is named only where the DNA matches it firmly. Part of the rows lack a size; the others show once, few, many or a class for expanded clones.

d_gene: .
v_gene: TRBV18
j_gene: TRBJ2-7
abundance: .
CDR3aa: CASSPGTAIYEQYF
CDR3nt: TGTGCCAGCTCACCAGGGACGGCTATCTACGAGCAGTACTTC

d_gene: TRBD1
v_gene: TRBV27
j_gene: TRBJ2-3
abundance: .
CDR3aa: CASSSNRGRGDTQYF
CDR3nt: TGTGCCAGCAGTTCTAACAGGGGGCGAGGAGATACGCAGTATTTT

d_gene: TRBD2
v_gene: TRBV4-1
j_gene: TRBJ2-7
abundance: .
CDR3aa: CASSEGLAGPYEQYF
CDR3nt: TGCGCCAGCAGCGAAGGACTAGCGGGCCCCTACGAGCAGTACTTC

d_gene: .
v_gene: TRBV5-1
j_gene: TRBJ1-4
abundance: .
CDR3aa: CASSLGFGGREEKLFF
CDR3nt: TGCGCCAGCAGCTTGGGCTTCGGTGGTAGGGAGGAAAAACTGTTTTTT

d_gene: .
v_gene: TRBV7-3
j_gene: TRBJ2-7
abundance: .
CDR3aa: CASRNYEQYF
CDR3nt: TGTGCCAGCAGAAACTACGAGCAGTACTTC

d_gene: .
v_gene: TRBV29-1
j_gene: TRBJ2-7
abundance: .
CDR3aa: CSVGADGNYEQYF
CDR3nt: TGCAGCGTTGGGGCAGACGGAAACTACGAGCAGTACTTC

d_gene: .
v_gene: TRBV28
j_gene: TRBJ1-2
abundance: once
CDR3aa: CASSSLPGFAGGYTF
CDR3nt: TGTGCCAGCAGTTCCTTACCGGGGTTCGCAGGTGGCTACACCTTC

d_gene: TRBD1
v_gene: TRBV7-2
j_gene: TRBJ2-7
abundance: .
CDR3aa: CASSPDRGSYEQYF
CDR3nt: TGTGCCAGCAGCCCAGACAGGGGGTCCTACGAGCAGTACTTC

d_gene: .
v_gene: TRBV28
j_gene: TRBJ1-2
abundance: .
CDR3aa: CASRRQGNYGYTF
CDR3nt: TGTGCCAGCAGGCGGCAGGGCAACTATGGCTACACCTTC

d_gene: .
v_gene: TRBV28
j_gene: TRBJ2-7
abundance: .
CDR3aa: CASSFSVREQYF
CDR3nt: TGTGCCAGCAGTTTCTCGGTGCGCGAGCAGTACTTC

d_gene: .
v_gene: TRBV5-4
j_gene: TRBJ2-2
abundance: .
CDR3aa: CASSSERGSGELFF
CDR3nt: TGTGCCAGCAGCTCCGAAAGAGGATCCGGGGAGCTGTTTTTT

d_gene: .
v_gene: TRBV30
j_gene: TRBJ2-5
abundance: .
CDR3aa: CAWSLYSTEETQYF
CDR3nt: TGTGCCTGGAGTCTTTATTCGACAGAAGAGACCCAGTACTTC

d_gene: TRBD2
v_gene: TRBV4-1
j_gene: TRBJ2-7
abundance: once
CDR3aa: CASSQDIPSGIFYEQYF
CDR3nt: TGCGCCAGCAGCCAAGACATACCTAGCGGGATTTTCTACGAGCAGTACTTC

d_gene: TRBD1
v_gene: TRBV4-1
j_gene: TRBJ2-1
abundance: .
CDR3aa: CASSLWDSPYNEQFF
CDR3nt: TGCGCCAGCAGCCTCTGGGACAGCCCCTACAATGAGCAGTTCTTC

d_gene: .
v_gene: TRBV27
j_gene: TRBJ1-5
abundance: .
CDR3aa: CASSQRTIHSNQPQHF
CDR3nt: TGTGCCAGCAGCCAGAGAACCATTCATAGCAATCAGCCCCAGCATTTT

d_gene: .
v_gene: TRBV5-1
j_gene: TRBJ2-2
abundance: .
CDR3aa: CASSLEGGKNTGELFF
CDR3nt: TGCGCCAGCAGCTTGGAAGGCGGGAAGAACACCGGGGAGCTGTTTTTT

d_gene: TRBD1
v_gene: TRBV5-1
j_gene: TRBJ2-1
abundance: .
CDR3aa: CASSMGQGKDEQFF
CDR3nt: TGCGCCAGCAGCATGGGACAGGGGAAAGATGAGCAGTTCTTC

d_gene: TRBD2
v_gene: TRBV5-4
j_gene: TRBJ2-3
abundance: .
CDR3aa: CASSFPSGNTDTQYF
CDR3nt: TGTGCCAGCAGCTTCCCTAGCGGGAACACAGATACGCAGTATTTT

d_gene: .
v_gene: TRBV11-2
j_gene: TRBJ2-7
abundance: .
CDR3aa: CASSWTTATYEQYF
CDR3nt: TGTGCCAGCAGCTGGACTACTGCAACCTACGAGCAGTACTTC

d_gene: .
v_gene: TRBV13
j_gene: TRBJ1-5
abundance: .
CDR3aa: CASSFRGRDQPQHF
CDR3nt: TGTGCCAGCAGCTTCAGGGGTCGGGATCAGCCCCAGCATTTT

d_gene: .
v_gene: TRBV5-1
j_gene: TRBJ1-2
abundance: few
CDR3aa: CASSPGGGNYGYTF
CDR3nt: TGCGCCAGCAGCCCGGGCGGGGGAAACTATGGCTACACCTTC

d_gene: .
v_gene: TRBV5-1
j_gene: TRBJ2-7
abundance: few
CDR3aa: CASSLMGQAEQYF
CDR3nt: TGCGCCAGCAGCTTGATGGGGCAGGCCGAGCAGTACTTC

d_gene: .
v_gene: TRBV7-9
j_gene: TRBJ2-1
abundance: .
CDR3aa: CASRELAEQFF
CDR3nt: TGTGCCAGCAGGGAGTTGGCTGAGCAGTTCTTC

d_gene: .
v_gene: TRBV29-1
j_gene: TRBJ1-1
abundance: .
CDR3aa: CRALGAGTEAFF
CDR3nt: TGCAGGGCCTTAGGGGCGGGCACTGAAGCTTTCTTT

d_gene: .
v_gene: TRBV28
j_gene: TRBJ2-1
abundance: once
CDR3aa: CASPSGVGVGDEQFF
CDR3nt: TGTGCCAGCCCTTCAGGGGTGGGAGTGGGTGATGAGCAGTTCTTC

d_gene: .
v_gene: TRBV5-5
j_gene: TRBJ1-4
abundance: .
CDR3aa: CASSLGPATNEKLFF
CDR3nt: TGTGCCAGCAGCCTAGGACCCGCAACTAATGAAAAACTGTTTTTT

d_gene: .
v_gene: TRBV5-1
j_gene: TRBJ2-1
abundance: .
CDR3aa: CASSRTPGPHNEQFF
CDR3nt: TGCGCCAGCAGCCGGACCCCGGGACCACACAATGAGCAGTTCTTC

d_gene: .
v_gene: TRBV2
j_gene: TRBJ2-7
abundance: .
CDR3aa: CASSQDPILGYEQYF
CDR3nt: TGTGCCAGCAGTCAGGACCCCATTTTGGGCTACGAGCAGTACTTC

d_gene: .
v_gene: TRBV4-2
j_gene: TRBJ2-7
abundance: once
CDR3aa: CASSQDVRWSYEQYF
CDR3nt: TGTGCCAGCAGCCAAGACGTCCGATGGAGCTACGAGCAGTACTTC

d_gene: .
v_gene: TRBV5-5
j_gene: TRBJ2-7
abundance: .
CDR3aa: CASSFSLITYEQYF
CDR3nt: TGTGCCAGCAGCTTCAGTCTCATCACCTACGAGCAGTACTTC

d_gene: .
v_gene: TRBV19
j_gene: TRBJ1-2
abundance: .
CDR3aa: CASSIALNYGYTF
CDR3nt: TGTGCCAGTAGTATAGCTCTAAACTATGGCTACACCTTC

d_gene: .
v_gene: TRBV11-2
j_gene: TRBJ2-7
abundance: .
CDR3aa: CASSPNYEQYF
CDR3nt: TGTGCCAGCAGCCCCAACTACGAGCAGTACTTC

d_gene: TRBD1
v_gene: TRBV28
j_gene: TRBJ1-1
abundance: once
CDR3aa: CASSPYRGKNTEAFF
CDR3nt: TGTGCCAGCAGTCCGTACAGGGGAAAGAACACTGAAGCTTTCTTT

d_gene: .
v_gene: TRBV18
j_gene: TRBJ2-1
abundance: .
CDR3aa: CASSPRSGRGVEQFF
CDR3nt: TGTGCCAGCTCACCACGGTCGGGCAGAGGGGTGGAGCAGTTCTTC

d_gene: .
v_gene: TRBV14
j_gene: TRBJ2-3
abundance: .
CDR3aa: CASSQMGRLKTDTQYF
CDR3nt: TGTGCCAGCAGCCAGATGGGACGCCTAAAGACAGATACGCAGTATTTT

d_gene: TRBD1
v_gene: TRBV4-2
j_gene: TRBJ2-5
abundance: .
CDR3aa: CASSRGTGREETQYF
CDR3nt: TGTGCCAGCAGCCGGGGGACAGGGCGTGAAGAGACCCAGTACTTC

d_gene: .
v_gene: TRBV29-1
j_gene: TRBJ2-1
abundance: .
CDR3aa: CSVEESGPKQFF
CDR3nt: TGCAGCGTTGAAGAGAGTGGACCCAAGCAGTTCTTC

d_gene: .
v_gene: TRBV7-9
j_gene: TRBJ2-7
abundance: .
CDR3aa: CASSQQRSRYEQYF
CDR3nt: TGCGCCAGCAGCCAACAACGCAGTCGCTACGAGCAGTACTTC

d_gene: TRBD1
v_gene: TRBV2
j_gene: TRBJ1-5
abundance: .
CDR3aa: CASSGRTGGGQPQHF
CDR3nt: TGTGCCAGCAGTGGAAGGACAGGGGGCGGTCAGCCCCAGCATTTT